This T cell receptor (beta chain) was documented in a study of response to subunit inactivated influenza vaccine. Each CDR3 protein is one row after TCRdb ran MiXCR on the RT-PCR reads. The profile shows 530,000 or so distinct CDR3 sequences, approximately 10% of them singletons. This CDR3 region has 14 residues. The germline CDR1 and CDR2 sequences are DFQATT and SNEGSKA (reference sequence). The ends were cut back, 3 bases at V and 0 bases at J, with 8 bases in the middle. Ten or more counts support this clonotype. Specimen: PBMCs from blood, collected on the day of vaccination. The chain has TRBV20-1 and TRBJ2-2; weak D call: TRBD2 (7 bases). This receptor was identified in a man between 45 and 60 years old who received an inactivated influenza vaccine. CDR3 sequence: CSASGGPNTGELFF. The DNA for the CDR3 is TGCAGTGCTAGCGGGGGGCCGAACACCGGGGAGCTGTTTTTT.